The text below deals with one T cell receptor (beta chain). The target antigen is unknown. These data originate in a study of OX40 agonist ivuxolimab in advanced cancers. Study in general: A diagnosis of hepatocellular carcinoma, melanoma, renal cell or head and neck cancer was present in dose-escalation patients. Findings and caveats of the study: Among patients with partial responses at 0.1-3.0 mg/kg, clonal expansion was among the lowest. Expanded peripheral T cell antigen specificity was not determined.

Repertoires were generated with immunoSEQ multiplex PCR, while TCRdb's copy carries only in-frame clones and drops some. The repertoire consists of under 40,000 clones, with more than 70% occurring once and the leading ten covering 7.5% to 10%. Trimming at V came to 4 bases and at J to 4 bases, leaving 10 bases not matched to a gene. In germline, CDR1 is MGHRA, CDR2 YSYEKL. This CDR3 is 17 amino acids long. J is TRBJ2-3 and V is TRBV4-1; 11 bases align to TRBD1. This clonotype originated in an adult with an advanced solid tumor such as melanoma, head and neck, liver or kidney cancer. Sequenced here: CD4+ or CD8+ T cells sorted from blood, sampled in a trial of the OX40 agonist ivuxolimab. DNA of the CDR3: TGCGCCAGCAGCCTCCGAGGACAGGGGGCACTCCCAGATACGCAGTATTTT. Translation: CASSLRGQGALPDTQYF.